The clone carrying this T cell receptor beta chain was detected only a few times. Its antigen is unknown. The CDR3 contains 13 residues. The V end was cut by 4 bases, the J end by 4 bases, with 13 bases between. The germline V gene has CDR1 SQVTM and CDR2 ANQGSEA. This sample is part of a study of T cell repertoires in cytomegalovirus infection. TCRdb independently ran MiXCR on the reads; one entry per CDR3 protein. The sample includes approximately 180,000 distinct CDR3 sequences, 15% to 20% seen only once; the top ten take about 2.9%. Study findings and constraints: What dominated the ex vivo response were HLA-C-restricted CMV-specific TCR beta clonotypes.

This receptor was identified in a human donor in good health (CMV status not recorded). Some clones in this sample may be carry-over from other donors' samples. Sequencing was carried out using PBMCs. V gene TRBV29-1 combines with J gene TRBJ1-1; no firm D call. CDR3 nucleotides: TGCAGCGTTGGTCGGGGATCCGGCACTGAAGCTTTCTTT. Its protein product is CSVGRGSGTEAFF.